This is a list of T cell receptor beta chains from one sample in a study of blood T cell repertoires in COVID-19. Produced via immunoSEQ multiplex PCR; TCRdb's table is partial and in-frame only. Here the sample spans roughly 97,000 clones, roughly 90% being singletons. Sequences were obtained from peripheral blood. The receptor set was obtained from a human donor in a cohort sampled during active COVID-19. The CDR3 runs from the conserved cysteine through the conserved F or W. A D gene is named only where the DNA matches it firmly. The size field is filled for only some rows; it gives once, few, many or a size class.

size	J	V	D	DNA	CDR3
.	TRBJ2-1	TRBV6-5	.	TGTGCCAGCAGCCCCAGGTCAGCATATGAGCAGTTCTTC	CASSPRSAYEQFF
.	TRBJ2-4	TRBV6-5	.	TGTGCCAGCAGGAGTATGGCAGGGATTCAGTACTTC	CASRSMAGIQYF
.	TRBJ1-3	TRBV4-2	.	TGTGCCAGCAGCCAAGGTCAGGGAAACACCATATATTTT	CASSQGQGNTIYF
.	TRBJ2-1	TRBV7-6	.	TGTGCCAGCAGCTTAGCGGGGGGGGGCCAAGGGAATGAGCAGTTCTTC	CASSLAGGGQGNEQFF
.	TRBJ2-3	TRBV30	TRBD1	TGTGCCTGGGACAGGGGAGGCACAGATACGCAGTATTTT	CAWDRGGTDTQYF
.	TRBJ2-1	TRBV9	.	TGTGCCAGCAGCGTTTCCAGTGGGCTAACCTCAATGGGGCAGTTCTTC	CASSVSSGLTSMGQFF
.	TRBJ1-2	TRBV29-1	TRBD1	TGCAGCGTACTGGGACAGAACTATGGCTACACCTTC	CSVLGQNYGYTF
few	TRBJ2-7	TRBV3-1/TRBV3-2	TRBD1	TGTGCCAGCAGCCAGGGGGTCGGACAGGGAAGAGAGCAGTACTTC	CASSQGVGQGREQYF
.	TRBJ2-7	TRBV4-3	.	TGCGCCAGCAGCCAAGATCTAACCTCAGGGGTTGCGGGCGAGCAGTACTTC	CASSQDLTSGVAGEQYF
.	TRBJ1-3	TRBV7-9	.	TGTGCCAGCAGCTTAGGGGAGGGAATCTCTGGAAACACCATATATTTT	CASSLGEGISGNTIYF
.	TRBJ1-1	TRBV10-3	.	TGTGCCATCAGTGAGGGACTGCAGAACACTGAAGCTTTCTTT	CAISEGLQNTEAFF
once	TRBJ2-1	TRBV28	TRBD2	TGTGCCAGCAGTTGGGCAAGTACTAAGGGAGGGAGTGAGCAGTTCTTC	CASSWASTKGGSEQFF
once	TRBJ2-5	TRBV18	.	TGTGCCAGCTCACCAGGGGGCAAGGAGACCCAGTACTTC	CASSPGGKETQYF
once	TRBJ2-1	TRBV27	TRBD1	TGTGCCAGCAGTTCCCCCGGACAGGGGAGAAATGAGCAGTTCTTC	CASSSPGQGRNEQFF
.	TRBJ2-5	TRBV19	.	TGTGCCAGTAGTATAGGGGCACTCCAAGAGACCCAGTACTTC	CASSIGALQETQYF
.	TRBJ1-5	TRBV15	TRBD1	TGTGCCACCAGCAGAGCGGGACAGACCACCAATCAGCCCCAGCATTTT	CATSRAGQTTNQPQHF
.	TRBJ1-2	TRBV29-1	TRBD1	TGCAGCGTTCGACAGGGGGTCAACTATGGCTACACCTTC	CSVRQGVNYGYTF
.	TRBJ1-5	TRBV4-1	.	TGCGCCAGCACCGCGGGGCCTGGAGGGCCCCAGCATTTT	CASTAGPGGPQHF
once	TRBJ1-2	TRBV5-8	.	TGTGCCAGCAGCCCCGGGTCCCCTTTTTATGGCTACACCTTC	CASSPGSPFYGYTF
.	TRBJ2-1	TRBV7-2	TRBD2	TGTGCCAGCAGCTCCAGCGGGAGTAGGTACAATGAGCAGTTCTTC	CASSSSGSRYNEQFF
.	TRBJ2-3	TRBV7-9	TRBD2	TGTGCCAGCAGACCCGGGACTAGCGGGAGGTTCACAGATACGCAGTATTTT	CASRPGTSGRFTDTQYF